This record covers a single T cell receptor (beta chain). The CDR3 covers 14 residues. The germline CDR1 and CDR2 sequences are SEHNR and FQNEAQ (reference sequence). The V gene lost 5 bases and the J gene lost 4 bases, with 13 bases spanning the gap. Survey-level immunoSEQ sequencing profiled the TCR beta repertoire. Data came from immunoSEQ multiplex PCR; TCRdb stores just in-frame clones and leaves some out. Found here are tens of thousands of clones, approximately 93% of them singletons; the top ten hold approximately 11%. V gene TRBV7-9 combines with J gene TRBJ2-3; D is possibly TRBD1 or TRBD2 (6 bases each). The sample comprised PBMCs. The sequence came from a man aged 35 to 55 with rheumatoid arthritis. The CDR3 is CASSLGGIADTQYF. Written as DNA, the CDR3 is TGTGCCAGCAGCCTAGGGGGGATCGCAGATACGCAGTATTTT.